What follows describes a single TCR beta chain. Its antigen is unknown. Within one base of it there is no much larger clone, and no base qualities were kept. This record comes from a study of shared clonotypes between healthy human individuals (dated by TCRdb to the early 2020s). As for the study more broadly: Two women and a few men aged 18 to 49 years were included in the cohort. To estimate repertoire size and how much clonotypes are shared between individuals, the study performed deep sequencing of blood TCR repertoires from 4 to 6 healthy adults. Per donor, three plates each were used for CD4 naive and CD4 memory, two for CD8 naive, and one for CD8 memory. Each donor's leukapheresis produced roughly between roughly 0.85 and 10 billion PBMCs. To increase sequencing depth and limit assay-specific biases, TCR repertoire library preparation and sequencing were carried out by different laboratories using diverse techniques. On the study overall, not on this receptor specifically: Approximately 5% of naive CD4, 3.5% of naive CD8, roughly 2.4% of memory CD4, and roughly 0.4% of memory CD8 clonotypes were shared across four donors. Sampling was restricted to blood, and TCR repertoires in tissues likely differ from the TCR repertoires found in blood. Rarefaction of sorted-subset datasets indicated incomplete sequencing despite the large sequencing depth. Naive subsets generally had larger estimated clonotype richness than memory subsets. Based on pairwise subsampling, the degree of clonotype sharing among donors was expected to be affected by sequencing depth. The small number of donors limited the genetic and exposure-history diversity represented. Compared with non-shared clonotypes, clonotypes shared by all four sorted-subset donors had higher generation probabilities.

CD8 naive samples were CD45RO-negative cells positively selected for CCR7, giving a CD45RA+CCR7+ population that excluded TemRA cells. The donors were healthy, HIV-negative adults who had no recently reported acute infections or vaccinations. Every donor was a Caucasian adult living in Nashville, Tennessee, USA. After blood collection by leukapheresis, PBMCs were isolated using Ficoll-Histopaque density gradient centrifugation and then cryopreserved in the vapor phase of liquid nitrogen. Analytical flow cytometry was used to check the purity and quantity of each magnetically sorted T cell population. Genomic DNA was isolated from each sorted fraction and quantified by UV absorbance on a Nanodrop 2000c. Using the deep immunoSEQ assay, TCR CDR3 regions were amplified from genomic DNA by multiplex PCR. Extracted genomic DNA from each cell subset was spread evenly across all wells of several immunoSEQ 96-well plates, with each plate serving as a replicate. For sorted subsets, around 200 ng genomic DNA, equal to tens of thousands of T cell genomes, was loaded into each replicate PCR. Purified libraries were quantified with a Qubit 3.0 fluorometer, sized on a Bioanalyzer 2100, and re-quantified with the KAPA Library Quantification kit. A separate single-read 150-cycle Illumina NextSeq 550 flow cell was used to sequence each immunoSEQ 96-well plate. As for how the authors treated the data: Because the immunoSEQ output held only junctional sequences and lacked quality scores, the filtering could not match the filtering applied to full-length reads. Sequences were annotated with PyIR, a Python wrapper for IgBLAST v1.9, using IMGT germline references to assign V/J genes and CDR3. Reads were removed for weak V/J assignments (E-value above 1e-6), missing CDR3, stop codons, out-of-frame junctions, or ambiguous translated residues. V3J clonotypes were defined by identical inferred V gene, J gene, and CDR3 amino acid sequence. The percentage overlap between two repertoires was calculated by dividing the number of shared unique clonotypes by the size of the smaller repertoire. Three approaches were used to assess repertoire richness: RTK rarefaction, the Chao1 estimator, and Recon v2.1 estimates of unobserved clonotypes. For all TCRbeta clonotypes obtained by the gDNA method from several donors, generation probabilities were computed with OLGA. TCRdb provides this immuneACCESS table in a form limited to in-frame rearrangements. Some clones are lacking; in checked studies, under half of them reflect an unresolved V gene, and why the rest are absent is not known. V and J calls and clone size follow that table, whereas D and trimming were derived from the DNA. This sample holds some 2,100,000 clones; 85% to 95% were observed only once. In total, the top ten clones hold under 2% of the sample.

The sample comprised naive CD8+ T cells from PBMCs. What this sample's cell subset or site label stands for: CD45RA+CCR7+. The TCR originated in a man aged 18 to 35 in good health. Some clones in this sample may be carry-over from other donors' samples.

Read as DNA, the sequence is TGTGCCAGCAGTGCCTGGGGGGGAGGAAACATTCAGTACTTC. The encoded protein is CASSAWGGGNIQYF. Recombination joined TRBV2 with TRBJ2-4; 7 junctional bases match TRBD2. CDR1 is given as SNHLY and CDR2 as FYNNEI, both from the germline V gene. Including cysteine and phenylalanine, the CDR3 has 14 amino acids. The read is trimmed to its CDR3 DNA, 42 bases read in frame from base 1. Compared with germline, V lacks 4 bases and J lacks 6 bases; bases without a gene match: 6.